A single sample is the source of the 13 T cell receptor beta chains below, sequenced in a study of molecular identifiers for immune sequencing clone quantification. TCRdb re-called the PCR reads through MiXCR, storing one row per CDR3 protein. The sample records 600,000 to 650,000 distinct CDR3 sequences, about 20% being singletons. Sequences were obtained from naive CD8+ T cells from blood, with Jurkat cell RNA spiked in. Specified subset: FACS-sorted CD8+CD4-CCR7+CD45RA+ naive T cells. These receptor sequences come from a human donor in good health. Some libraries in this study had Jurkat cell RNA spiked in.

This clonotype was counted many times. The chain employs TRBV11-2 and TRBJ2-1, with a weak D call TRBD1 (5 bases). V shed 2 bases and J shed 9 bases, with 17 bases lying between them. Germline V gene data show CDR1 as SGHAT and CDR2 as FQNNGV. There are 15 residues in the CDR3. In nucleotides, the CDR3 is TGTGCCAGCAGCTTAATTTTAGGGGCGACTCGTGAGCAGTTCTTC. As protein: CASSLILGATREQFF.

This clonotype was seen repeatedly, ten times or more. The rearrangement joins TRBV12-3 or TRBV12-4 to TRBJ1-1; 7 nucleotides align to TRBD1. The J segment lost 0 bases and the V segment lost 6 bases, leaving 10 bases of the junction unmatched. The CDR3 consists of 16 residues. For the CDR3, the DNA is TGTGCCAGCAGACTATCGGGGACAGATTTGAACACTGAAGCTTTCTTT. Amino acids: CASRLSGTDLNTEAFF.

This clonotype has just a few counts. This chain uses TRBV9 with TRBJ1-5, with TRBD1 identical over 9 bases. Germline V gene sequence: CDR1 SGDLS, CDR2 YYNGEE. The CDR3 consists of 17 residues. Trimming removed 3 bases from V and 0 bases from J; junction bases left unmatched: 7. The chain's CDR3 is CASSAGQGTYSNQPQHF. In DNA, the CDR3 is TGTGCCAGCAGCGCAGGACAGGGGACATATAGCAATCAGCCCCAGCATTTT.

This clonotype was seen at least ten times. The chain has TRBV7-6 and TRBJ2-3, with 8 positions matching TRBD1. Trimming took 2 bases from V and 1 from J; bases not matched to a gene: 5. The CDR3 runs 16 residues. Germline V gives CDR1 SGHVS, CDR2 FNYEAQ. CDR3 region: CASSLQGAGGTDTQYF. CDR3 DNA: TGTGCCAGCAGCTTACAGGGGGCAGGAGGCACAGATACGCAGTATTTT.

This clonotype occurred many times. The chain is built from TRBV18 and TRBJ2-7; either TRBD1 or TRBD2 may fit D (6 bases each). V lost 0 bases and J 4 bases, leaving 10 bases between the germline ends. The V gene's germline CDR1 is KGHSH and CDR2 LQKENI. The CDR3 loop spans 14 amino acids. For the CDR3, the DNA is TGTGCCAGCTCACCACCGGGGGGCATGTACGAGCAGTACTTC. As protein: CASSPPGGMYEQYF.

The chain recombines TRBV2 with TRBJ2-5; possibly TRBD1 for D (6 bases). Germline values: CDR1 SNHLY, CDR2 FYNNEI. The ends were cut back, 3 bases at V and 5 bases at J, with 25 bases in the middle. The CDR3 is 18 amino acids. CDR3 DNA: TGTGCCAGCAGTGACGACTTTATCGGGGCAGGGGCTTGGGAGACCCAGTACTTC. It specifies CASSDDFIGAGAWETQYF. Variable domain in full (rest from reference TRBV2 and TRBJ2-5): EPEVTQTPSHQVTQMGQEVILRCVPISNHLYFYWYRQILGQKVEFLVSFYNNEISEKSEIFDDQFSVERPDGSNFTLKIRSTKLEDSAMYFCASSDDFIGAGAWETQYFGPGTRLLVL.

This chain links TRBV7-9 with TRBJ2-7; 7 positions match TRBD2. This CDR3 has 14 residues. V trimming: 5 bases; J trimming: 0 bases; junction bases outside the gene matches: 4. Germline V gene lookup returns CDR1 SEHNR and CDR2 FQNEAQ (reference sequence). The chain's CDR3 is CASSAAGSSYEQYF. CDR3 DNA: TGTGCCAGCAGCGCAGCGGGAAGCTCCTACGAGCAGTACTTC.

This clonotype appeared many times. The J gene is TRBJ2-5, the V gene TRBV6-1; no clear D gene. Germline V gene data show CDR1 as MNHNS and CDR2 as SASEGT. The CDR3 length is 17 residues. Trimming took 0 bases from V and 0 from J, leaving 14 bases between them. CDR3 sequence (DNA): TGTGCCAGCAGTGAAGCGATCGGACGAATGTACCAAGAGACCCAGTACTTC. Translating gives CASSEAIGRMYQETQYF.

CDR3 in amino acids: CAISANTAYEQYF. The CDR3 DNA follows: TGTGCCATCAGTGCTAACACCGCCTACGAGCAGTACTTC. This rearrangement joins TRBV10-3 to TRBJ2-7; D gene uncertain. V gave up 4 bases and J gave up 2 bases, with 9 bases separating them. The CDR3 covers 13 residues. Germline assignment: CDR1 ENHRY and CDR2 SYGVKD.

The chain joins TRBV9 to TRBJ2-1, with D unclear. This CDR3 is 16 amino acids long. Germline lookup yields CDR1 SGDLS and CDR2 YYNGEE. Trimming shortened V by 0 bases and J by 0 bases, and 10 bases separated the two germline ends. The CDR3 spells CASSVGFQSSYNEQFF. CDR3 bases: TGTGCCAGCAGCGTAGGGTTTCAGAGCTCCTACAATGAGCAGTTCTTC. Using reference TRBV9 and TRBJ2-1 for the parts outside the CDR3, the full variable domain is DSGVTQTPKHLITATGQRVTLRCSPRSGDLSVYWYQQSLDQGLQFLIQYYNGEERAKGNILERFSAQQFPDLHSELNLSSLELGDSALYFCASSVGFQSSYNEQFFGPGTRLTVL.

This clonotype appeared a single time. A much larger clone differs from this one at a single base, so this may be a read error. V gene TRBV7-9 combines with J gene TRBJ2-7, with 14 nucleotides matching TRBD2. The CDR3 runs 17 residues. The trim removed 5 bases at V and 3 bases at J, leaving 9 bases unmatched. CDR1 and CDR2 (germline): SEHNR, FQNEAQ (reference sequence). The CDR3 region is CASSLPGLAGGDYEQYF. The CDR3 DNA is TGTGCCAGCAGCCTACCAGGACTAGCGGGGGGCGACTACGAGCAGTACTTC.

This clonotype was counted at least ten times. The junction departs from the called germline gene at one end, perhaps through a read error. This chain's CDR3 is CASSFGGNQPQHF. For the CDR3, the DNA is TGTGCCAGTAGTTTCGGGGGCAATCAGCCCCAGCATTTT. J is TRBJ1-5 and V is TRBV12-3 or TRBV12-4, with D uncertain. The CDR3 totals 13 residues.

J is TRBJ2-7 and V is TRBV20-1; D not certain. Germline V gives CDR1 DFQATT, CDR2 SNEGSKA (reference sequence). The CDR3 contains 15 residues. V lost 4 bases, J lost 2 bases, and 18 bases lay in between. In DNA, the CDR3 is TGCAGTGCTACCTATAACGATGGAGTCCCCTACGAGCAGTACTTC. This translates into CSATYNDGVPYEQYF.